Here is one T cell receptor (beta chain) with its context. These data originate in a study of control samples from healthy donors and cancer patients. Trimming shortened V by 1 base and J by 0 bases, and 10 bases separated the two germline ends. The CDR3 sequence is 15 residues long. CDR1 and CDR2 (germline): SGDLS, YYNGEE. The assay was immunoSEQ multiplex PCR, and TCRdb's table has in-frame clones only and misses some. Of almost 95,000 clones in the sample, just over 90% were seen once. This rearrangement joins TRBV9 to TRBJ1-1, with D uncertain. The receptor comes from a woman aged 18 to 35 in good health. The source material was blood. CDR3 in amino acids: CASSVSAAMNTEAFF. The CDR3 DNA reads TGTGCCAGCAGCGTATCGGCAGCAATGAACACTGAAGCTTTCTTT.